Described below is a single TCR beta chain sequence and its context. This entry belongs to a study of blood T cell repertoires in COVID-19. Study details: Material from acute and convalescent COVID-19 was sourced from the United States, Italy and Spain. Sources were T cells, B-cell-depleted T cells, or PBMCs; the material itself was cDNA or gDNA.

CDR1 and CDR2 (germline): LNHDA, SQIVND (reference sequence). Trimming cost V 4 bases and J 3 bases; bases outside gene matches: 7. The CDR3 extends over 16 amino acids. Authors' analysis steps: Reference gene primer amplification yielded estimated nucleated cell counts. Clones were read by immunoSEQ multiplex PCR, and TCRdb kept only the in-frame ones, dropping some. V and J calls and clone size are those listed in that table; D and trimming were worked out from the DNA. The table shows fewer than 200,000 clones, with roughly 86% occurring only once. Sequencing was done on a sample of peripheral blood. J is TRBJ1-5 and V is TRBV19; 9 nucleotides line up with TRBD1. This TCR was sampled from a man aged 35 to 55 who had recovered from COVID-19. The CDR3 sequence is CASSTVGQGNNQPQHF. CDR3 nucleotide sequence: TGTGCCAGTAGTACGGTAGGACAGGGGAACAATCAGCCCCAGCATTTT.